This TCR beta chain was sequenced during a study of shared clonotypes between healthy human individuals. Healthy HIV-negative adults with no recent acute infections or vaccinations were recruited as donors. Several immunoSEQ 96-well plates shared each subset's DNA, each plate a replicate. Original processing notes: ImmunoSEQ only sent back junction sequences with no quality scores, so filtering was done differently. Here immunoSEQ multiplex PCR was the method, and the copy in TCRdb shows in-frame clones only, minus some. V and J calls and clone size follow that table, whereas D and trimming were derived from the DNA. The table includes around 2.1 million clones, around 95% detected once. This TCR came from a man between 18 and 29 years old in good health. Sequencing was carried out using naive CD4+ T cells sorted from blood. Subset defined: CD45RA+ positively selected.

This CDR3 reads CASSPEGWRVNYGYTF. The CDR3 DNA sequence: TGTGCCAGCAGCCCGGAGGGGTGGCGGGTTAACTATGGCTACACCTTC. The chain uses TRBV5-5 and TRBJ1-2, with D maybe TRBD1 (5 bases). Trimming left V 4 bases short and J 1 base short, with 17 bases between. The CDR3 contains 16 residues. CDR1 and CDR2 from the germline V gene are SGHKS and YYEKEE (reference sequence).